The next 8 T cell receptor beta chains were all read from a single sample in a study of T cell responses to AZD1222 COVID-19 vaccine. TCRdb's table, derived via immunoSEQ multiplex PCR, lists solely in-frame clones and lacks some. The table shows a few hundred thousand clones, with more than 80% occurring only once. Sequenced here: peripheral blood, sampled on day 0 of AZD1222 vaccination. All receptors come from an adult in good health.

The chain employs TRBV19 and TRBJ2-2; 7 bases are shared with TRBD1. This CDR3 has 17 residues. Germline trimming cut 2 bases from V and 4 bases from J; bases unmatched to any gene: 10. Germline-derived CDR1 and CDR2 are LNHDA and SQIVND (reference sequence). CDR3 sequence (DNA): TGTGCCAGTAGTATAAGACAGGGTTCCGAGGGCACCGGGGAGCTGTTTTTT. The encoded protein is CASSIRQGSEGTGELFF.

This chain uses TRBV7-8 with TRBJ2-1, with no clear D. Germline V gene lookup returns CDR1 SGHVS and CDR2 FQNEAQ. Trimming removed 1 base from V and 0 bases from J, with 13 bases in between. The CDR3 is 17 amino acids. The DNA of the CDR3 is TGTGCCAGCAGCTTAGGCCCCCTAGTAAGCTCCTACAATGAGCAGTTCTTC. Protein product: CASSLGPLVSSYNEQFF.

CDR3 sequence (DNA): TGTGCCAGCAGCATCTTAGCGGTCTCCTACAATGAGCAGTTCTTC. As protein: CASSILAVSYNEQFF. The V and J genes are TRBV9 and TRBJ2-1; D perhaps matches TRBD2 (6 bases). The CDR3 spans 15 residues. Looked up from germline, CDR1 is SGDLS and CDR2 is YYNGEE. V lost 4 bases to trimming and J lost 0 bases, with 11 bases between them.

Points on this clone: The sample contains more than one DNA sequence encoding this CDR3. The chain carries TRBV28 and TRBJ2-2; 8 bases are a match to TRBD1. Germline trimming cut 5 bases from V and 4 bases from J; bases unmatched to any gene: 3. The germline gives CDR1 MDHEN, CDR2 SYDVKM. CDR3 length: 14 residues. CDR3 DNA: TGTGCCAGCAGTCCCGGACAGGGCACCGGGGAGCTGTTTTTT. Protein sequence: CASSPGQGTGELFF.

The CDR3 spells CASSETGNSPLHF. The CDR3 bases are TGTGCCAGCAGCGAGACTGGTAATTCACCCCTCCACTTT. The chain has TRBV13 and TRBJ1-6; D is ambiguous. The germline CDR1 and CDR2 sequences are PRHDT and FYEKMQ (reference sequence). This CDR3 has 13 residues. The germline V and J ends were trimmed by 5 bases and 6 bases, with 8 bases remaining between them.

The chain is built from TRBV28 and TRBJ1-2; D is possibly TRBD1 (5 bases). Germline lookup yields CDR1 MDHEN and CDR2 SYDVKM. Between the trimmed V and J ends, which lost 4 bases and 0 bases, there was a span of 18 bases. The CDR3 loop spans 17 amino acids. The CDR3 sequence: CASSSDSWLSANYGYTF. CDR3 DNA: TGTGCCAGCAGTTCCGACAGCTGGCTGTCTGCTAACTATGGCTACACCTTC.

The chain couples TRBV7-2 to TRBJ2-4; the match to TRBD2 covers 7 bases. Trimming removed 5 bases from V and 8 bases from J; junction bases left unmatched: 3. CDR3 length equals 12 residues. The germline V gene encodes CDR1 SGHTA and CDR2 FQGNSA. CDR3 nucleotide sequence: TGTGCCAGCAGCGCAGCGGGGTACATTCAGTACTTC. Its translation is CASSAAGYIQYF.

The chain employs TRBV15 and TRBJ2-5, with D maybe TRBD2 (7 bases). With 5 bases removed from V and 4 bases from J, the gap between germline ends came to 14 bases. Germline lookup yields CDR1 LNHNV and CDR2 YYDKDF (reference sequence). This CDR3 spans 14 amino acids. Here the CDR3 reads CATSVRGGSETQYF. DNA of the CDR3: TGTGCCACCAGCGTCCGCGGGGGCTCAGAGACCCAGTACTTC.